The rows below give T cell receptor beta chains drawn from one sample of a study of CXCR3-negative and CXCR3-positive naive CD8 T cells. TCRdb reworked the 5' RACE reads into one entry per CDR3 protein, no DNA. This repertoire comprises under 150,000 distinct CDR3 sequences; its ten largest clones make up about 0.37%. Sequenced material: naive CXCR3+ CD8+ T cells from blood. These receptors all come from a human donor in good health. Some clones in this sample may be carry-over from other donors' samples. Each CDR3 is given with its conserved first and last residue.

V: TRBV29-1; J: TRBJ2-2; CDR3: CSVLTNTGELFF
V: TRBV28; J: TRBJ2-7; CDR3: CASSLRGPYEQYF
V: TRBV29-1; J: TRBJ2-1; CDR3: CSVESPERNSYNEQFF
V: TRBV7-9; J: TRBJ2-3; CDR3: CASSLPAGDTQYF
V: TRBV28; J: TRBJ2-7; CDR3: CASSSRDFHEQYF
V: TRBV4-3; J: TRBJ1-1; CDR3: CASSQGVNTEAFF
V: TRBV9; J: TRBJ1-5; CDR3: CASSAWDNPLEAQHF
V: TRBV5-1; J: TRBJ2-7; CDR3: CASSVGLGGYEQYF
V: TRBV28; J: TRBJ1-2; CDR3: CASSLELTDYGYTF
V: TRBV20-1; J: TRBJ1-2; CDR3: CSANLHLGTANYGYTF
V: TRBV10-3; J: TRBJ1-2; CDR3: CAIGTNEADYGYTF
V: TRBV28; J: TRBJ1-1; CDR3: CASRHRWDEAFF
V: TRBV15; J: TRBJ2-2; CDR3: CATSSFTDRGPLNTGELFF
V: TRBV28; J: TRBJ2-3; CDR3: CASLDTDTQYF
V: TRBV15; J: TRBJ1-1; CDR3: CATSRDNKRTDTEAFF
V: TRBV15; J: TRBJ2-2; CDR3: CATSRVGGGPDGELFF
V: TRBV28; J: TRBJ2-3; CDR3: CASRGSGSKTDTQYF
V: TRBV7-8; J: TRBJ1-5; CDR3: CASSLDERGSNQPQHF
V: TRBV7-9; J: TRBJ2-7; CDR3: CASSYTYEQYF
V: TRBV27; J: TRBJ2-3; CDR3: CASSTTGAGLSSDTQYF
V: TRBV19; J: TRBJ2-7; CDR3: CASGDTLYEQYF
V: TRBV20-1; J: TRBJ2-1; CDR3: CSASHLADHNEQFF
V: TRBV27; J: TRBJ2-1; CDR3: CASSFGSGSYEQFF
V: TRBV28; J: TRBJ1-1; CDR3: CASSLSPRDTEAFF
V: TRBV5-4; J: TRBJ2-5; CDR3: CASSFIAGSGQETQYF
V: TRBV29-1; J: TRBJ2-7; CDR3: CSVARGSSYEQYF
V: TRBV20-1; J: TRBJ2-1; CDR3: CSAEDRGYNEQFF
V: TRBV29-1; J: TRBJ2-7; CDR3: CSAGTSGRYEQYF
V: TRBV28; J: TRBJ2-7; CDR3: CASSFRGLAYEQYF
V: TRBV7-6; J: TRBJ2-3; CDR3: CASSLEGEDDTQYF
V: TRBV28; J: TRBJ2-1; CDR3: CASSLEFGDYEQFF
V: TRBV7-2; J: TRBJ2-5; CDR3: CASSSSGGAFEETQYF
V: TRBV29-1; J: TRBJ2-1; CDR3: CSVEIILRREQFF
V: TRBV2; J: TRBJ2-5; CDR3: CASSEDRGAETQYF
V: TRBV7-9; J: TRBJ2-1; CDR3: CASSELADSYNEQFF
V: TRBV27; J: TRBJ1-2; CDR3: CASSLKGSGLYGYTF
V: TRBV12-3/TRBV12-4; J: TRBJ2-4; CDR3: CASSLGTPVKNIQYF
V: TRBV27; J: TRBJ1-1; CDR3: CASSFMGGLGQVNTEAFF
V: TRBV6-5; J: TRBJ2-5; CDR3: CASSYGVEETQYF
V: TRBV10-3; J: TRBJ1-2; CDR3: CAISEDLTGDGYTF
V: TRBV29-1; J: TRBJ2-3; CDR3: CSVEDRDSYTDTQYF
V: TRBV6-8; J: TRBJ2-4; CDR3: CASSYSGGRERDIQYF
V: TRBV7-3; J: TRBJ2-6; CDR3: CASSSWDSGANVLTF
V: TRBV7-6; J: TRBJ2-7; CDR3: CASSLLSPKERGASYEQYF
V: TRBV7-6; J: TRBJ2-7; CDR3: CASSQGTGPYEQYF
V: TRBV28; J: TRBJ2-3; CDR3: CASSAERSTDTQYF
V: TRBV29-1; J: TRBJ1-2; CDR3: CSVDPFAGGQLDGYTF